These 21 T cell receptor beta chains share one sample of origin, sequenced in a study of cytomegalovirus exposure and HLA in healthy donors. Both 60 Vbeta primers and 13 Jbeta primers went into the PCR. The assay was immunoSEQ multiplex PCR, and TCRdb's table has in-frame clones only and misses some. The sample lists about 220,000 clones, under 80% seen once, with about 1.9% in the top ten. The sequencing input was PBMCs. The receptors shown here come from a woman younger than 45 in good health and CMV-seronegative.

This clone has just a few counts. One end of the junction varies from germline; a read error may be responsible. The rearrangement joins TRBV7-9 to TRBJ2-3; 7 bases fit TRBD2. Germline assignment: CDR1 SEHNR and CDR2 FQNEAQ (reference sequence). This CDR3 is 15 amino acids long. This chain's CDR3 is CSSSFLRGFTDTQYF. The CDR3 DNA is TGTTCCAGCAGCTTCCTGCGGGGGTTCACAGATACGCAGTATTTT.

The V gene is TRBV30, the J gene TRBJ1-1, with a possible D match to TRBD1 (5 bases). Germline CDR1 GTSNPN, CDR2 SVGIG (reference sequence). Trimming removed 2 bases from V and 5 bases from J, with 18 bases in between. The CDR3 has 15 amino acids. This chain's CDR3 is CAWSFTGTRGTEAFF. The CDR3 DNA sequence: TGTGCCTGGAGTTTTACCGGGACTCGGGGGACTGAAGCTTTCTTT.

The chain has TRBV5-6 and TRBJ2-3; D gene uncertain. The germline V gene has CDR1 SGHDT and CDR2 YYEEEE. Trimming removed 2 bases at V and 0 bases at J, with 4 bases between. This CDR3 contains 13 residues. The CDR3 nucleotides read TGTGCCAGCAGCTTATCTAGCACAGATACGCAGTATTTT. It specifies CASSLSSTDTQYF.

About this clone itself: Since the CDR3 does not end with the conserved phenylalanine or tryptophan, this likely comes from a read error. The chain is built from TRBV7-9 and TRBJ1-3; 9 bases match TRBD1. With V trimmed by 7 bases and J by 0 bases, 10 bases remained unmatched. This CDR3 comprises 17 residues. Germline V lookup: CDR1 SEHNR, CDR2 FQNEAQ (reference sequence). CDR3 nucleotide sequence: TGTGCCAGCACCTCTCCGGGACAGGGCTTCTCTGGAAACACCATATATTTG. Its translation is CASTSPGQGFSGNTIYL.

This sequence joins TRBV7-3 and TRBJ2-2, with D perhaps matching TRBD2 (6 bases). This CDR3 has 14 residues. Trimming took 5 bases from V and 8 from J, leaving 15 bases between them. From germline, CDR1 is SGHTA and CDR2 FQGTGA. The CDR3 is CASSPTTGEGELFF. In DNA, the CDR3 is TGTGCCAGCAGCCCCACGACGGGGGAAGGGGAGCTGTTTTTT.

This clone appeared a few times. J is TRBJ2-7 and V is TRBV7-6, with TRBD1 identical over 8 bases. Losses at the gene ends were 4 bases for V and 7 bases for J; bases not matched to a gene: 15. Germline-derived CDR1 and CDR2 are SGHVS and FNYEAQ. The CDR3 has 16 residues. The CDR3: CASSSNSGQGAGEQYF. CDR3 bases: TGTGCCAGCAGCTCAAACTCCGGCCAGGGGGCGGGAGAGCAGTACTTC.

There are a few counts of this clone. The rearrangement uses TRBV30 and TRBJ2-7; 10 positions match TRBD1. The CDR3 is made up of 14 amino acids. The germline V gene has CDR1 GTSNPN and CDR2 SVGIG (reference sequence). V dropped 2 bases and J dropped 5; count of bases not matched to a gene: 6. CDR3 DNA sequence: TGTGCCTGGAGTCGAGACAGGGGGCACAACGAGCAGTACTTC. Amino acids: CAWSRDRGHNEQYF.

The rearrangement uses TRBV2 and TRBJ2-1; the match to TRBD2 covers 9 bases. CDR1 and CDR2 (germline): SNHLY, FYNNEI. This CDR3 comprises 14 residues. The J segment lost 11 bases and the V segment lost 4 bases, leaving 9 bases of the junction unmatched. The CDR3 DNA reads TGTGCCAGCAGTGTGCAAGCGGGGGGTCCCCAGCAGTTCTTC. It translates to CASSVQAGGPQQFF.

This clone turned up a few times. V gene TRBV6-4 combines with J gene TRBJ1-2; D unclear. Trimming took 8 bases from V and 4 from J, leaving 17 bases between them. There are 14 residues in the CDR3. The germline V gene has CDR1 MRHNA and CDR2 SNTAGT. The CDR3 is CASPPKGAPYGYTF. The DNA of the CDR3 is TGTGCCAGCCCCCCCAAGGGAGCCCCCTATGGCTACACCTTC.

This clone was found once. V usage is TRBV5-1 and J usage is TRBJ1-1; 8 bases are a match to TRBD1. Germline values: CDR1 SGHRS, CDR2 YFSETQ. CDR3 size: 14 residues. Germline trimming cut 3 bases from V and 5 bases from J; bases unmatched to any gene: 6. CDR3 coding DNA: TGCGCCAGCAGCTCCGGACAGGGTGGGACTGAAGCTTTCTTT. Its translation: CASSSGQGGTEAFF.

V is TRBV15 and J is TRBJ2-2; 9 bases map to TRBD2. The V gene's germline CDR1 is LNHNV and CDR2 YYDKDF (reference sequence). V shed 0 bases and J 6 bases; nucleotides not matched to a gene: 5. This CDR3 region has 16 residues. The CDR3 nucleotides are TGTGCCACCAGCAGAGATCTGGCTAGCGGGGCCGGGGAGCTGTTTTTT. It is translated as CATSRDLASGAGELFF.

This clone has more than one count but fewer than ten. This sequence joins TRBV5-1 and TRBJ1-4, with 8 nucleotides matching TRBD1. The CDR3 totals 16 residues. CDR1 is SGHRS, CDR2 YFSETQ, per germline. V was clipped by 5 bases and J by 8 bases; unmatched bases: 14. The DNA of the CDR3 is TGCGCCAGCAGGGACAGGGATGGTGTCTCGGGAGAAAAACTGTTTTTT. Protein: CASRDRDGVSGEKLFF.

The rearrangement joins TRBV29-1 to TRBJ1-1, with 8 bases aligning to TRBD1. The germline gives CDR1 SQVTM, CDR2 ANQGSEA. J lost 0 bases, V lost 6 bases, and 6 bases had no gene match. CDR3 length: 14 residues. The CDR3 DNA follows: TGCAGCGTACGGACAGGGAACATGAACACTGAAGCTTTCTTT. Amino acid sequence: CSVRTGNMNTEAFF.

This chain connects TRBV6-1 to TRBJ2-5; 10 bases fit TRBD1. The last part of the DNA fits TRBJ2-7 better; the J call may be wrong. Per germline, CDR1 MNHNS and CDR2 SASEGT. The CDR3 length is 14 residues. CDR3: CASSRDRGSYEQYF. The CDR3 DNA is TGTGCCAGCAGCCGGGACAGGGGCTCCTACGAGCAGTACTTC.

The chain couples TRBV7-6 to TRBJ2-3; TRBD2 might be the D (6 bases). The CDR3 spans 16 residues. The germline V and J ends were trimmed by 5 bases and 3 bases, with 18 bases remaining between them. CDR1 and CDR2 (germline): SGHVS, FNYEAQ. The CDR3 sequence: CASSPTVAAGTDTQYF. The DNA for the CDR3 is TGTGCCAGCAGCCCGACCGTGGCCGCGGGGACAGATACGCAGTATTTT.

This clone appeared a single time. The CDR3 DNA is TGCGCCAGCAGGAAACCAGGGGGCCGACTGCTGAACACTGAAGCTTTCTTT. Translation gives CASRKPGGRLLNTEAFF. This rearrangement joins TRBV10-2 to TRBJ1-1, with 8 bases that match TRBD1. This CDR3 spans 17 amino acids. V was clipped by 6 bases and J by 0 bases; unmatched bases: 12. CDR1 WSHSY and CDR2 SAAADI come from the germline V gene.

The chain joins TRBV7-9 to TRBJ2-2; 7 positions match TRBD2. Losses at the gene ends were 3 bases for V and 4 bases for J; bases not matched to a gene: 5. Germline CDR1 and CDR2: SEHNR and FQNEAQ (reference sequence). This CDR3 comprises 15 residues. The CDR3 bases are TGTGCCAGCAGCTTGGGCGGGAGAATCACCGGGGAGCTGTTTTTT. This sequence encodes CASSLGGRITGELFF.

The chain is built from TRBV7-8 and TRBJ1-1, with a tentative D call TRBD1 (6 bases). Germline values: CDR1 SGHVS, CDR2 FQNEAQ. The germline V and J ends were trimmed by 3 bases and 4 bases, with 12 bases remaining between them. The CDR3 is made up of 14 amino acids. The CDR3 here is CASSLGGRGTEAFF. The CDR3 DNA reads TGTGCCAGCAGCTTGGGGGGGCGCGGCACTGAAGCTTTCTTT.

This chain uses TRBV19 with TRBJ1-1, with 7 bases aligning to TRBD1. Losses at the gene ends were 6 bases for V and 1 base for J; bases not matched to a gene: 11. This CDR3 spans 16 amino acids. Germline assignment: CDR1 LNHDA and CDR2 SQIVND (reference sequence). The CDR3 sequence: CASRRPGQKSNTEAFF. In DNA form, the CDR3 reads TGTGCCAGTAGACGTCCGGGACAGAAATCGAACACTGAAGCTTTCTTT.

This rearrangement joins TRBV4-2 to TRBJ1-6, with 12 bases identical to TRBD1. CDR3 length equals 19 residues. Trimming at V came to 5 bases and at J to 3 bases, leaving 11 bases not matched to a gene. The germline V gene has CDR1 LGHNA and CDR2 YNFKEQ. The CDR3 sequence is CASSEAGTGGRNYNSPLHF. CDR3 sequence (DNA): TGTGCCAGCAGCGAGGCCGGGACAGGGGGCCGTAACTATAATTCACCCCTCCACTTT.

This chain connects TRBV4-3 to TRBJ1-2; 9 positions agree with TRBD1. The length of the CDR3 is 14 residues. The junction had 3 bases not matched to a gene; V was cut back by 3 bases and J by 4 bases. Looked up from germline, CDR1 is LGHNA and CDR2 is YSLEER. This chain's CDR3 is CASSQNRGLYGYTF. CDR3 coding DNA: TGCGCCAGCAGCCAGAACAGGGGGCTCTATGGCTACACCTTC.